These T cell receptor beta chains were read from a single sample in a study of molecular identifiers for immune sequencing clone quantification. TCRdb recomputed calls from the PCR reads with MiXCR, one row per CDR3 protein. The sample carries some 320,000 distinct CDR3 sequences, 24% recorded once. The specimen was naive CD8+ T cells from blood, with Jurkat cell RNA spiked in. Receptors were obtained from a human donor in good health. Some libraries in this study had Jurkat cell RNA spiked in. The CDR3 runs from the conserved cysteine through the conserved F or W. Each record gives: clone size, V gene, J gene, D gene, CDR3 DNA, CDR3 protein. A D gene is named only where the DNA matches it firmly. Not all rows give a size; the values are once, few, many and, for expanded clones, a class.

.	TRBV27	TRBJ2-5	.	TGTGCCAGCAGTCCTTCTCAGGGAGGAGAGACCCAGTACTTC	CASSPSQGGETQYF
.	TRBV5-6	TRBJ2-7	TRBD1	TGTGCCAGCAGCTTGGTAGGGGACAGCGAGCAGTACTTC	CASSLVGDSEQYF
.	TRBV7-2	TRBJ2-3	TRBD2	TGTGCCAGCAGCTTAGAAGGACTAGCGGGAGGGTATACGCAGTATTTT	CASSLEGLAGGYTQYF
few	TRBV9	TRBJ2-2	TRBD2	TGTGCCAGCAGCGTGTTTGGGACTAGCGGGAAGAACACCGGGGAGCTGTTTTTT	CASSVFGTSGKNTGELFF
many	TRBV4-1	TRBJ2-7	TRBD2	TGCGCCAGCAGCCAGAGCGGGGGAGCCGCCTACGAGCAGTACTTC	CASSQSGGAAYEQYF
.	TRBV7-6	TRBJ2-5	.	TGTGCCAGCAGCTCCGGCTGGGACGGAATCCAAGAGACCCAGTACTTC	CASSSGWDGIQETQYF
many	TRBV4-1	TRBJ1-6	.	TGCGCCAGCAGCCAAGAAACCGTAGGTTCACCCCTCCACTTT	CASSQETVGSPLHF
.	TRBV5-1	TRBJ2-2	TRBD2	TGCGCCAGCAGCGGAGGGACTGGCGGGAGTCACGGCACCGGGGAGCTGTTTTTT	CASSGGTGGSHGTGELFF
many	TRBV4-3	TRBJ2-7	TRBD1	TGCGCCAGCAGCCAAGATAGACAGGGAGCTTACGAGCAGTACTTC	CASSQDRQGAYEQYF
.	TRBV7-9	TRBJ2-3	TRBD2	TGTGCCAGCAGCTTAGCGACTAGCGGGAGCACAGATACGCAGTATTTT	CASSLATSGSTDTQYF